This entry lists 20 T cell receptor beta chains sequenced from one sample in a study of shared clonotypes between healthy human individuals. The repertoire was sequenced with immunoSEQ multiplex PCR; TCRdb's copy has only in-frame clones and lacks some. The sample lists about 2.3 million clones; roughly 92% were seen once. Sample: naive CD4+ T cells from PBMCs. Described subset: CD45RA+ positively selected. The receptors were gathered from a man between 18 and 29 years old in good health. Some clones in this sample may be carry-over from other donors' samples.

Regarding this clone: In the same sample, other DNA sequences code for this CDR3. The chain employs TRBV11-1 and TRBJ1-1; TRBD1 might be the D (6 bases). This CDR3 contains 13 residues. Germline loops: CDR1 SGHAT, CDR2 FQDESV (reference sequence). The V end was cut by 5 bases, the J end by 0 bases, with 7 bases between. The CDR3 reads CASSRGLNTEAFF. The CDR3 nucleotides read TGTGCCAGCAGCCGGGGGCTGAACACTGAAGCTTTCTTT.

This clone was recorded only once. The same CDR3 arises from other DNA sequences in this sample as well. This chain joins TRBV9 and TRBJ2-5; TRBD2 matches 8 bases. The CDR3 runs 14 residues. J lost 4 bases, V lost 0 bases, and 2 bases had no gene match. Per germline, CDR1 SGDLS and CDR2 YYNGEE. The CDR3 here is CASSVGLAGETQYF. The CDR3 coding sequence is TGTGCCAGCAGCGTAGGCCTAGCGGGAGAGACCCAGTACTTC. The full variable domain, rest sourced from reference TRBV9 and TRBJ2-5, is DSGVTQTPKHLITATGQRVTLRCSPRSGDLSVYWYQQSLDQGLQFLIQYYNGEERAKGNILERFSAQQFPDLHSELNLSSLELGDSALYFCASSVGLAGETQYFGPGTRLLVL.

The chain links TRBV29-1 to TRBJ2-3, with 9 bases lining up with TRBD1. The CDR3 spans 15 residues. Germline CDR1 reads SQVTM; CDR2 reads ANQGSEA. Germline trimming cut 8 bases from V and 1 base from J; bases unmatched to any gene: 10. The CDR3 region is CSLIRDRARTDTQYF. In DNA form, the CDR3 reads TGCAGCCTAATCCGGGACAGGGCCCGCACAGATACGCAGTATTTT.

The J gene is TRBJ2-7, the V gene TRBV6-6; TRBD2 agrees at 8 bases. This CDR3 region has 14 residues. CDR1 and CDR2 (germline): MNHNY, SVGAGI (reference sequence). V gave up 5 bases and J gave up 6 bases; unmatched junction bases: 9. The CDR3 sequence: CASSKRAGEGEQYF. CDR3 DNA: TGTGCCAGCAGTAAGAGAGCGGGAGAGGGCGAGCAGTACTTC.

The chain employs TRBV11-2 and TRBJ1-2, with TRBD1 identical over 11 bases. Losses at the gene ends were 0 bases for V and 8 bases for J; bases not matched to a gene: 8. The CDR3 spans 16 residues. Germline CDR1 is SGHAT and CDR2 is FQNNGV. As DNA, the CDR3 is TGTGCCAGCAGCTTAGATACCGGACAGGGGGCTCGGGGCTACACCTTC. Its protein is CASSLDTGQGARGYTF.

The CDR3 DNA reads TGTGCCAGCAGCCAGGGGGGGAACACTGAAGCTTTCTTT. It yields the protein CASSQGGNTEAFF. This sequence joins TRBV7-2 and TRBJ1-1, with TRBD1 matching over 7 bases. The CDR3 has 13 amino acids. V lost 5 bases and J lost 1; bases outside the gene matches: 1. The germline V gene has CDR1 SGHTA and CDR2 FQGNSA.

The V gene is TRBV6-1, the J gene TRBJ1-3; TRBD1 is a possible D gene (6 bases). Trimming cost V 4 bases and J 0 bases, with 16 bases left between them. From germline, CDR1 is MNHNS and CDR2 SASEGT. The CDR3 length is 17 residues. For the CDR3, the DNA is TGTGCCAGCAGTGCCCTTAGGGGGGGCGACTCTGGAAACACCATATATTTT. This sequence encodes CASSALRGGDSGNTIYF.

CDR3 residues: CASSRGQAVGGYTF. Written as DNA, the CDR3 is TGTGCCAGCAGCAGGGGACAGGCCGTAGGTGGCTACACCTTC. The chain employs TRBV28 and TRBJ1-2; 8 bases line up with TRBD1. The CDR3 loop spans 14 amino acids. Trimming cost V 6 bases and J 7 bases; bases outside gene matches: 10. From germline, CDR1 is MDHEN and CDR2 SYDVKM.

The rearrangement uses TRBV28 and TRBJ1-5; 12 bases agree with TRBD1. From germline, CDR1 is MDHEN and CDR2 SYDVKM. This CDR3 region has 18 residues. The ends lost 4 bases at V and 0 bases at J; junction bases unmatched: 7. The CDR3 sequence: CASSSGTGGVGSNQPQHF. In DNA form, the CDR3 reads TGTGCCAGCAGTTCCGGGACAGGGGGCGTCGGTAGCAATCAGCCCCAGCATTTT. Full variable domain (missing parts from reference TRBV28 and TRBJ1-5): DVKVTQSSRYLVKRTGEKVFLECVQDMDHENMFWYRQDPGLGLRLIYFSYDVKMKEKGDIPEGYSVSREKKERFSLILESASTNQTSMYLCASSSGTGGVGSNQPQHFGDGTRLSIL.

CDR3 region: CASSLGVPEQYF. The CDR3 DNA sequence: TGTGCCAGCAGCTTGGGGGTTCCCGAGCAGTACTTC. The chain joins TRBV5-4 to TRBJ2-7, with D unclear. Germline CDR1 is SGHNT and CDR2 is YYREEE (reference sequence). The CDR3 contains 12 residues. V lost 0 bases, J lost 6 bases, and 7 bases lay in between.

This sequence joins TRBV27 and TRBJ2-1; the D gene could be TRBD1 or TRBD2 (5 bases each). The CDR3 extends over 16 amino acids. V lost 5 bases, J lost 7 bases, and 21 bases lay in between. CDR1 is MNHEY, CDR2 SMNVEV, per germline (reference sequence). The CDR3 coding sequence is TGTGCCAGCAGTAATTTTGGGGGTCCCCTGAGAAATGAGCAGTTCTTC. Translated, it gives CASSNFGGPLRNEQFF.

V usage is TRBV7-9 and J usage is TRBJ2-3; D unclear. V dropped 0 bases and J dropped 0 bases, with 7 bases sitting between them. The germline V gene encodes CDR1 SEHNR and CDR2 FQNEAQ (reference sequence). The CDR3 is 15 residues long. The CDR3 here is CASSLAFPSTDTQYF. The CDR3 nucleotides are TGTGCCAGCAGCTTAGCGTTCCCTAGCACAGATACGCAGTATTTT.

This clone was seen a single time. The chain combines TRBV28 with TRBJ2-2, with a tentative D call TRBD2 (6 bases). The CDR3 extends over 22 amino acids. Trimming left V 4 bases short and J 0 bases short, with 30 bases between. Germline-derived CDR1 and CDR2 are MDHEN and SYDVKM. The CDR3 protein is CASSYLLPGLRGLPTNTGELFF. As DNA, the CDR3 is TGTGCCAGCAGTTATTTACTACCGGGACTGCGGGGACTGCCGACGAACACCGGGGAGCTGTTTTTT.

The rearrangement links TRBV5-1 to TRBJ2-5, with 8 positions matching TRBD1. CDR1 and CDR2 from the germline V gene are SGHRS and YFSETQ. Trimming removed 3 bases from V and 0 bases from J; junction bases left unmatched: 10. The CDR3 contains 17 residues. The CDR3 DNA sequence: TGCGCCAGCAGCTCGGGCAGGGGGCTTTCGTACCAAGAGACCCAGTACTTC. This sequence encodes CASSSGRGLSYQETQYF.

V is TRBV10-3 and J is TRBJ1-6, with D hard to call. This CDR3 has 13 amino acids. The V end was cut by 0 bases, the J end by 9 bases, with 6 bases between. Germline V CDR1 and CDR2: ENHRY, SYGVKD. In DNA, the CDR3 is TGTGCCATCAGTGAGTCGAACGGTTCACCCCTCCACTTT. Translating it yields CAISESNGSPLHF.

The chain links TRBV5-1 to TRBJ1-4; no clear D gene. Germline V gene data show CDR1 as SGHRS and CDR2 as YFSETQ. Trimming removed 6 bases from V and 3 bases from J, with 9 bases in between. The CDR3 runs 13 residues. Written as DNA, the CDR3 is TGCGCCAGCACCGGTACCGCTAATGAAAAACTGTTTTTT. Translation gives CASTGTANEKLFF. The complete variable domain, with remaining parts taken from reference TRBV5-1 and TRBJ1-4, reads KAGVTQTPRYLIKTRGQQVTLSCSPISGHRSVSWYQQTPGQGLQFLFEYFSETQRNKGNFPGRFSGRQFSNSRSEMNVSTLELGDSALYLCASTGTANEKLFFGSGTQLSVL.

The rearrangement uses TRBV5-1 and TRBJ1-1, with D possibly TRBD1 on 6 matching bases. V gave up 3 bases and J gave up 1 base, with 16 bases separating them. Per germline, CDR1 SGHRS and CDR2 YFSETQ. The CDR3 loop spans 16 amino acids. The CDR3 nucleotides are TGCGCCAGCAGCTCTGTCGGCAGGGGTAAGAACACTGAAGCTTTCTTT. This codes for CASSSVGRGKNTEAFF.

The chain links TRBV7-9 to TRBJ2-3; 11 positions agree with TRBD2. This CDR3 is built from 19 residues. V shed 6 bases and J 6 bases; nucleotides not matched to a gene: 20. Germline assignment: CDR1 SEHNR and CDR2 FQNEAQ (reference sequence). CDR3 in amino acids: CASSHLMGSGTSGSDTQYF. DNA for the CDR3: TGTGCCAGCAGTCACCTAATGGGGTCCGGTACTAGCGGGAGTGATACGCAGTATTTT.

This rearrangement joins TRBV28 to TRBJ2-7, with a possible D match to TRBD2 (5 bases). CDR1 and CDR2 (germline): MDHEN, SYDVKM. The CDR3 consists of 14 residues. Between the trimmed V and J ends, which lost 8 bases and 6 bases, there was a span of 20 bases. CDR3 sequence reads: CASFNGLRASEQYF. CDR3 DNA sequence: TGTGCCAGCTTTAATGGTTTGAGGGCTTCCGAGCAGTACTTC.

V and J are TRBV7-2 and TRBJ2-7; maybe TRBD1 (5 bases). V was cut by 1 base and J by 4 bases, with 17 bases left in between. Germline V gene lookup returns CDR1 SGHTA and CDR2 FQGNSA. The CDR3 covers 16 residues. CDR3 in amino acids: CASSLGPGKGFYEQYF. The CDR3 bases are TGTGCCAGCAGCTTAGGTCCGGGCAAGGGGTTTTACGAGCAGTACTTC.